The next 15 T cell receptor beta chains were all read from a single sample in a study of vaccination and CD4 T cells after COVID-19. Their antigen targets remain unknown. Treatment noted: roughly 10-day PBMC culture with coronavirus spike peptide pools or control peptides (ViraFEST assay). An Oncomine TCR Beta short-read assay was used to sequence the DNA from cultured CD4+ T cells. TCRdb reprocessed the PCR reads with MiXCR, giving one entry per CDR3 protein. The sample lists some 16,000 distinct CDR3 sequences; around 40% were seen once. Sample: CD4+ T cells from blood, cultured in vitro, taken after SARS-CoV-2 vaccination. All receptors derive from a human donor who had recovered from COVID-19.

This rearrangement joins TRBV10-3 to TRBJ2-7, with D tentatively TRBD2 (5 bases). CDR1 is ENHRY, CDR2 SYGVKD, per germline. The V and J ends lost 0 bases and 3 bases respectively, with 9 bases between them. This CDR3 is built from 14 residues. CDR3 in DNA: TGTGCCATCAGTGAGTCATCGGGATTCTACGAGCAGTACTTC. As protein: CAISESSGFYEQYF.

The J gene is TRBJ2-7, the V gene TRBV30, with 8 positions matching TRBD2. The CDR3 loop spans 14 amino acids. The germline gives CDR1 GTSNPN, CDR2 SVGIG (reference sequence). The V and J ends lost 0 bases and 3 bases, in that order; junction bases with no gene match: 4. For the CDR3, the DNA is TGTGCCTGGAGTGTACTAGCGGAAGACTACGAGCAGTACTTC. Translated: CAWSVLAEDYEQYF.

In its sample, this clonotype ranks as medium-sized (0.01 to 0.1%). The V and J genes are TRBV20-1 and TRBJ2-5; the D is unclear. V lost 0 bases to trimming and J lost 5 bases, with 10 bases between them. The germline CDR1 and CDR2 sequences are DFQATT and SNEGSKA (reference sequence). CDR3 length: 13 amino acids. The CDR3 sequence: CSARDWRQETQYF. The CDR3 DNA reads as TGCAGTGCTAGAGACTGGCGGCAGGAGACCCAGTACTTC.

This clonotype counts as medium-sized. This chain connects TRBV6-1 to TRBJ2-7; 10 bases align to TRBD1. The J segment lost 4 bases and the V segment lost 6 bases, leaving 9 bases of the junction unmatched. CDR1 MNHNS and CDR2 SASEGT come from the germline V gene. The CDR3 is made up of 15 amino acids. For the CDR3, the DNA is TGTGCCAGCAGCCCGGGGACAGGGGAACGTTACGAGCAGTACTTC. The encoded protein is CASSPGTGERYEQYF.

The chain couples TRBV5-1 to TRBJ2-3; tentative D call: TRBD2 (6 bases). V lost 0 bases and J 0 bases, leaving 8 bases between the germline ends. CDR1 and CDR2 from the germline V gene are SGHRS and YFSETQ. The CDR3 is made up of 15 amino acids. The CDR3 DNA is TGCGCCAGCAGCTTGGCTAGCGCCAGCACAGATACGCAGTATTTT. Its translation: CASSLASASTDTQYF.

The rearrangement links TRBV28 to TRBJ2-5; 10 bases line up with TRBD2. Germline loops: CDR1 MDHEN, CDR2 SYDVKM. V dropped 10 bases and J dropped 2; count of bases not matched to a gene: 7. The CDR3 contains 14 residues. The CDR3, as DNA: TGTGCCACCCGGACTAGCGGTGCTCAAGAGACCCAGTACTTC. It specifies CATRTSGAQETQYF. Supplemented by reference TRBV28 and TRBJ2-5, the full variable domain reads DVKVTQSSRYLVKRTGEKVFLECVQDMDHENMFWYRQDPGLGLRLIYFSYDVKMKEKGDIPEGYSVSREKKERFSLILESASTNQTSMYLCATRTSGAQETQYFGPGTRLLVL.

This clonotype turned up a few times. V is TRBV6-1 and J is TRBJ2-7; 9 bases are shared with TRBD1. The CDR3 consists of 15 residues. V shed 6 bases and J 0 bases; nucleotides not matched to a gene: 6. CDR1 and CDR2 from the germline V gene are MNHNS and SASEGT. The CDR3 sequence is CASREQGANSYEQYF. Here the CDR3 DNA reads TGTGCCAGCAGAGAACAGGGGGCTAACTCCTACGAGCAGTACTTC.

The rearrangement uses TRBV7-8 and TRBJ2-7; TRBD1 agrees at 8 bases. CDR1 SGHVS and CDR2 FQNEAQ come from the germline V gene. The CDR3 has 15 residues. The trim removed 8 bases at V and 6 bases at J, leaving 15 bases unmatched. CDR3 in amino acids: CASVLLGQGTGEQYF. For the CDR3, the DNA is TGTGCCAGCGTTCTTCTCGGACAGGGCACGGGCGAGCAGTACTTC.

This chain links TRBV6-5 with TRBJ2-7, with D unresolved. Germline assignment: CDR1 MNHEY and CDR2 SVGAGI. The CDR3 totals 11 residues. Between the trimmed V and J ends, which lost 3 bases and 7 bases, there was a span of 7 bases. In DNA form, the CDR3 reads TGTGCCAGCAGTTATTACGCAGAGCAGTACTTC. It specifies CASSYYAEQYF.

This clonotype was counted once. CDR3 bases: TGTGCCAGCAGTTCCCTAGTTATCGGTGAGCAGTTCTTC. This encodes CASSSLVIGEQFF. V is TRBV27 and J is TRBJ2-1; D is uncertain. The CDR3 consists of 13 residues. The germline V gene has CDR1 MNHEY and CDR2 SMNVEV (reference sequence). V was clipped by 4 bases and J by 9 bases, with 13 bases between them.

Concerning this clonotype itself: A single base separates this from a much larger clone, so it may be a read error. The rearrangement joins TRBV6-2 or TRBV6-3 to TRBJ2-1, with 9 bases fitting TRBD2. The CDR3 length is 15 residues. Trimming cost V 8 bases and J 5 bases; bases outside gene matches: 10. Germline CDR1 MNHEY, CDR2 SVGEGT. CDR3 DNA: TGTGCCAGCTCTATAATAGCGGGAGTTGACAATGAGCAGTTCTTC. It specifies CASSIIAGVDNEQFF.

The chain uses TRBV7-8 and TRBJ2-7; 11 nucleotides match TRBD2. V lost 5 bases to trimming and J lost 2 bases; unmatched junction nucleotides: 20. The germline gives CDR1 SGHVS, CDR2 FQNEAQ. The CDR3 has 20 amino acids. This CDR3 reads CASSPRGRAGTSGKTYEQYF. The DNA for the CDR3 is TGTGCCAGCAGCCCTCGGGGAAGAGCCGGGACTAGCGGAAAGACCTACGAGCAGTACTTC.

The rearrangement links TRBV9 to TRBJ1-1, with D maybe TRBD1 (5 bases). The CDR3 has 13 amino acids. Between the trimmed V and J ends, which lost 4 bases and 2 bases, there was a span of 9 bases. CDR1 and CDR2 from the germline V gene are SGDLS and YYNGEE. CDR3 sequence: CASSTGVNTEAFF. The CDR3 DNA reads TGTGCCAGCAGCACAGGAGTCAACACTGAAGCTTTCTTT.

This clonotype was observed a few times. The genes are TRBV7-8 and TRBJ1-5; 8 bases are a match to TRBD1. Germline loops: CDR1 SGHVS, CDR2 FQNEAQ. Losses at the gene ends were 5 bases for V and 5 bases for J; bases not matched to a gene: 5. CDR3 length: 14 residues. The DNA of the CDR3 is TGTGCCAGCAGCCCAGACAGGGGTGATCAGCCCCAGCATTTT. Its translation: CASSPDRGDQPQHF.

This clonotype was detected only a few times. This chain connects TRBV6-1 to TRBJ2-1; perhaps TRBD2 as D (6 bases). The CDR3 has 17 amino acids. V dropped 6 bases and J dropped 0 bases, with 18 bases sitting between them. Germline V gene data show CDR1 as MNHNS and CDR2 as SASEGT. The CDR3: CASSDGTGLSSYNEQFF. As DNA, the CDR3 is TGTGCCAGCAGCGACGGGACTGGCCTCAGCTCCTACAATGAGCAGTTCTTC.